The clone carrying this TCR beta chain was picked up a small number of times. Primers: 60 V beta forward and 13 J beta reverse. Sequencing was performed with immunoSEQ multiplex PCR; in TCRdb, only in-frame clones are kept and a portion is missing. The sample includes roughly 60,000 clones, 86% of them seen just once. Time point given: after dendritic cell vaccination, including at tumor progression/relapse. The data are from a study of glioma-infiltrating T cells after dendritic cell vaccination. V was trimmed by 5 bases and J by 2 bases, leaving 16 bases between them. CDR1 is SGHVS and CDR2 is FNYEAQ in the germline V gene. CDR3 length: 15 residues.

The sequence derives from a human donor with glioblastoma. Sequencing used blood, obtained after dendritic cell vaccination. The V call is TRBV7-6, the J call TRBJ2-7; perhaps TRBD2 as D (6 bases). DNA for the CDR3: TGTGCCAGCAGCCAAGAGCGGGCAGGTACCTACGAGCAGTACTTC. This gives the protein CASSQERAGTYEQYF.